The rows below give T cell receptor beta chains drawn from one sample of a study of CD8 T cells in Susac syndrome. TCRdb independently ran MiXCR on the immunoSEQ multiplex PCR reads; one entry per CDR3 protein. The sample records about 180,000 distinct CDR3 sequences, 85% to 95% being singletons. The specimen was CD4+ T cells from PBMCs. The receptors were gathered from a human donor with Susac syndrome. The CDR3 runs from the conserved cysteine through the conserved F or W. Fields, in order: J gene, V gene, clone size, D gene, CDR3 DNA, CDR3 protein. A D gene is named only where the DNA matches it firmly. Clone size, where shown, is once, few, many, or a class for clones that have expanded.

J: TRBJ1-1; V: TRBV5-1; size: once; D: .; DNA: TGCGCCAGCAGCACCGACACAGGGAGGAACACTGAAGCTTTCTTT; CDR3: CASSTDTGRNTEAFF
J: TRBJ2-7; V: TRBV7-9; size: .; D: .; DNA: TGTGCCAGCGGGGGGCTCTACGAGCAGTACTTC; CDR3: CASGGLYEQYF
J: TRBJ2-7; V: TRBV20-1; size: .; D: TRBD2; DNA: TGCAGTGCTAGAGCCGGAGCTAGCGGGGACGAGCAGTACTTC; CDR3: CSARAGASGDEQYF
J: TRBJ1-1; V: TRBV6-5; size: .; D: .; DNA: TGTGCCAGCAGTTACAGGGCAGGGAAGTCTGAAGCTTTCTTT; CDR3: CASSYRAGKSEAFF
J: TRBJ1-5; V: TRBV20-1; size: once; D: .; DNA: TGCAGTGTCCAGCCAGGGTTGAGCAATCAGCCCCAGCATTTT; CDR3: CSVQPGLSNQPQHF
J: TRBJ1-2; V: TRBV3-1; size: .; D: .; DNA: TGTGCCAGCAGCCAAGAGACCCACTCAGATGGCTACACCTTC; CDR3: CASSQETHSDGYTF
J: TRBJ2-3; V: TRBV15; size: once; D: TRBD2; DNA: TGTGCCACCAGCATCGGGGCTAGCGGGGGGTCCACAGATACGCAGTATTTT; CDR3: CATSIGASGGSTDTQYF
J: TRBJ1-4; V: TRBV14; size: .; D: .; DNA: TGTGCCAGCAGCCAACTAACAGGGATGAATGAAAAACTGTTTTTT; CDR3: CASSQLTGMNEKLFF
J: TRBJ2-3; V: TRBV9; size: few; D: .; DNA: TGTGCCAGCAGCGCGTCAGATACGCAGTATTTT; CDR3: CASSASDTQYF
J: TRBJ1-1; V: TRBV30; size: .; D: .; DNA: TGTGCCTGGAGTGACCAGTTTGGAACTGAAGCTTTCTTT; CDR3: CAWSDQFGTEAFF
J: TRBJ1-1; V: TRBV19; size: .; D: .; DNA: TGTGCCAGTAGTATAAAGAGAGAGCAGGTTGAAGCTTTCTTT; CDR3: CASSIKREQVEAFF
J: TRBJ1-5; V: TRBV7-8; size: .; D: .; DNA: TGTGCCAGCAGTCAACAGGGAAGTGGCAATCAGCCCCAGCATTTT; CDR3: CASSQQGSGNQPQHF
J: TRBJ2-1; V: TRBV7-9; size: .; D: TRBD1; DNA: TGTGCCAGCAGCTTACTCGACAGGGTAAGCAATGAGCAGTTCTTC; CDR3: CASSLLDRVSNEQFF
J: TRBJ2-3; V: TRBV5-4; size: .; D: TRBD1; DNA: TGTGCCAGCAGCTCGGACAGGGTTGGCACAGATACGCAGTATTTT; CDR3: CASSSDRVGTDTQYF
J: TRBJ1-6; V: TRBV25-1; size: .; D: .; DNA: TGTGCCAGCAATGACAGATTGTTGTCACCCCTCCACTTT; CDR3: CASNDRLLSPLHF
J: TRBJ2-4; V: TRBV4-3; size: .; D: TRBD2; DNA: TGCGCCAGCAGCCAAGAGGCTTGGGCGAGCGGGGGAAACATTCAGTACTTC; CDR3: CASSQEAWASGGNIQYF
J: TRBJ2-5; V: TRBV11-2; size: few; D: .; DNA: TGTGCCAGCAGCTTAACGGAGACCCAGTACTTC; CDR3: CASSLTETQYF
J: TRBJ1-1; V: TRBV6-2/TRBV6-3; size: .; D: TRBD1; DNA: TGTGCCAGCAGCCCTGGGACAGGGCAGGTTACTGAAGCTTTCTTT; CDR3: CASSPGTGQVTEAFF
J: TRBJ2-3; V: TRBV20-1; size: .; D: .; DNA: TGCAGTGCTAGGGGGGCACCCACAGATACGCAGTATTTT; CDR3: CSARGAPTDTQYF
J: TRBJ1-1; V: TRBV6-5; size: once; D: TRBD1; DNA: TGTGCCAGCAGTATCGACAGGGGGGTCACTGAAGCTTTCTTT; CDR3: CASSIDRGVTEAFF
J: TRBJ2-3; V: TRBV30; size: .; D: .; DNA: TGTGCCTGGGGGAGGACACCCGGGACGCAGTATTTT; CDR3: CAWGRTPGTQYF
J: TRBJ1-5; V: TRBV20-1; size: .; D: .; DNA: TGCAGTGCTAGAGTCCCAGGGGTCCGCACTCAGCCCCAGCATTTT; CDR3: CSARVPGVRTQPQHF
J: TRBJ2-3; V: TRBV5-5; size: .; D: .; DNA: TGTGCCAGCAGCTTAAGGGCGAACACAGATACGCAGTATTTT; CDR3: CASSLRANTDTQYF
J: TRBJ1-2; V: TRBV11-2; size: .; D: .; DNA: TGTGCCAGCAGCGCCCGAGGGGCGATGTATGGCTACACCTTC; CDR3: CASSARGAMYGYTF